The 12 T cell receptor beta chains given below trace back to one sample, sequenced in a study of shared clonotypes between healthy human individuals. Terminally differentiated effector memory CD45RA+ cells were excluded by CCR7 positive selection of CD45RO-negative cells. Produced via immunoSEQ multiplex PCR; TCRdb's table is partial and in-frame only. The sample has fewer than 1 million clones, 90% to 98% seen once. Sequencing was done on a sample of naive CD8+ T cells sorted from blood. All receptors come from a man aged 30 to 45 in good health.

The V gene is TRBV7-9, the J gene TRBJ2-1; D is uncertain. CDR3 length: 14 amino acids. Germline lookup yields CDR1 SEHNR and CDR2 FQNEAQ (reference sequence). Trimming took 4 bases from V and 4 from J, leaving 11 bases between them. In nucleotides, the CDR3 is TGTGCCAGCAGCTCCCCCCAGGTATACAATGAGCAGTTCTTC. Translated, it gives CASSSPQVYNEQFF.

The rearrangement links TRBV7-9 to TRBJ1-1, with a tentative D call TRBD1 (5 bases). The CDR3 is made up of 16 amino acids. Trimming took off 5 bases at V and 4 bases at J, with 20 bases between the two ends. Germline V gene sequence: CDR1 SEHNR, CDR2 FQNEAQ (reference sequence). The chain's CDR3 is CASSGDSSVESTEAFF. In DNA form, the CDR3 reads TGTGCCAGCAGCGGGGACTCTTCTGTCGAGAGCACTGAAGCTTTCTTT.

This chain connects TRBV25-1 to TRBJ1-4; a possible D gene is TRBD1 (5 bases). The length of the CDR3 is 14 residues. Germline loops: CDR1 MGHDK, CDR2 SYGVNS. V was cut by 3 bases and J by 2 bases, with 7 bases left in between. For the CDR3, the DNA is TGTGCCAGCAGTGAGACAGTCACTAATGAAAAACTGTTTTTT. It encodes CASSETVTNEKLFF.

V and J are TRBV6-1 and TRBJ1-4; no clear D gene. Per the germline V gene, CDR1 is MNHNS and CDR2 is SASEGT. Deletions cut 7 bases from V and 1 base from J, with 7 bases between. This CDR3 is 13 amino acids long. The CDR3 loop reads CASTGGTNEKLFF. The CDR3 DNA reads TGTGCCAGCACGGGAGGAACTAATGAAAAACTGTTTTTT.

The chain uses TRBV7-9 and TRBJ2-7; D is uncertain. Germline V gene lookup returns CDR1 SEHNR and CDR2 FQNEAQ (reference sequence). Deletions cut 5 bases from V and 2 bases from J, with 13 bases between. The CDR3 runs 14 residues. The CDR3 sequence is CASSETASPYEQYF. Written as DNA, the CDR3 is TGTGCCAGCAGCGAGACTGCCTCTCCCTACGAGCAGTACTTC.

The chain combines TRBV11-3 with TRBJ2-1; 10 bases match TRBD2. With V trimmed by 4 bases and J by 4 bases, 4 bases remained unmatched. Germline V gene sequence: CDR1 SGHNT, CDR2 YENEEA. The CDR3 spans 15 residues. As DNA, the CDR3 is TGTGCCAGCAGCTCCGGACTAGCGGTTTACAATGAGCAGTTCTTC. Translating gives CASSSGLAVYNEQFF.

This sequence joins TRBV7-2 and TRBJ2-7; D gene ambiguous. The CDR3 runs 12 residues. Germline loops: CDR1 SGHTA, CDR2 FQGNSA. The germline V and J ends were trimmed by 3 bases and 5 bases, with 8 bases remaining between them. CDR3 DNA: TGTGCCAGCAGCTTTTGGGGAAACGAGCAGTACTTC. Encoded protein: CASSFWGNEQYF.

The chain combines TRBV5-6 with TRBJ2-7, with TRBD2 as a possible D gene (6 bases). The CDR3 sequence is 11 residues long. Germline lookup yields CDR1 SGHDT and CDR2 YYEEEE. The CDR3 loop is CASGPTYEQYF. CDR3 in DNA: TGTGCGAGCGGGCCGACCTACGAGCAGTACTTC.

This chain links TRBV14 with TRBJ2-2, with D hard to call. V lost 4 bases to trimming and J lost 0 bases, with 6 bases between them. The germline gives CDR1 SGHDN, CDR2 FVKESK. The CDR3 runs to 14 residues. As DNA, the CDR3 is TGTGCCAGCAGCCTGAGAGCGAACACCGGGGAGCTGTTTTTT. Its protein is CASSLRANTGELFF. The full variable domain, with the rest looked up from reference TRBV14 and TRBJ2-2, is EAGVTQFPSHSVIEKGQTVTLRCDPISGHDNLYWYRRVMGKEIKFLLHFVKESKQDESGMPNNRFLAERTGGTYSTLKVQPAELEDSGVYFCASSLRANTGELFFGEGSRLTVL.

J is TRBJ2-1 and V is TRBV29-1, with D uncertain. The length of the CDR3 is 13 residues. The V end lost 7 bases, the J end lost 3 bases, and 13 bases lay between the germline ends. In germline, CDR1 is SQVTM, CDR2 ANQGSEA. CDR3 nucleotides: TGCAGCGCTAGGTTGACGGACTACAATGAGCAGTTCTTC. This gives the protein CSARLTDYNEQFF.

The count of this clone is one. The chain employs TRBV28 and TRBJ2-3; TRBD2 is a possible D gene (6 bases). The V gene lost 5 bases and the J gene lost 5 bases, with 20 bases spanning the gap. The germline CDR1 and CDR2 sequences are MDHEN and SYDVKM. The length of the CDR3 is 16 residues. Written as DNA, the CDR3 is TGTGCCAGCAGTCCTCCCGACAGCGGGCCCGGAGATACGCAGTATTTT. As protein: CASSPPDSGPGDTQYF.

The V call is TRBV4-3, the J call TRBJ2-7; possibly TRBD2 for D (6 bases). CDR3 length: 15 amino acids. Looked up from germline, CDR1 is LGHNA and CDR2 is YSLEER. The V end lost 1 base, the J end lost 0 bases, and 10 bases lay between the germline ends. The CDR3 DNA sequence: TGCGCCAGCAGCCAAGTATTAGCGGCCTCCTACGAGCAGTACTTC. Its protein is CASSQVLAASYEQYF.